These T cell receptor beta chains were read from a single sample in a study of OX40 agonist ivuxolimab in advanced cancers. Assay used: immunoSEQ multiplex PCR; TCRdb lists only in-frame clones, some missing. Of some 30,000 clones listed, more than 80% are singletons. The source was CD4+ or CD8+ T cells sorted from blood, collected in a trial of the OX40 agonist ivuxolimab. Receptors originate from an adult with an advanced solid tumor such as melanoma, head and neck, liver or kidney cancer. Both conserved end residues are part of each CDR3.

j_call,v_call,cdr3_aa
TRBJ1-1,TRBV19,CASMTGGLNTEAFF
TRBJ1-1,TRBV6-5,CASGDTEAFF
TRBJ2-7,TRBV28,CASSLYPGTDSSYEQYF
TRBJ2-5,TRBV6-5,CASSRTGYQETQYF
TRBJ2-5,TRBV6-5,CASSYASGDPETQYF
TRBJ1-3,TRBV9,CASSDGNTIYF
TRBJ2-7,TRBV2,CASGAGGSYEQYF
TRBJ2-7,TRBV7-9,CASSTGTGTWEQYF
TRBJ2-7,TRBV7-3,CASSLKGGQGGRNEQYF
TRBJ2-1,TRBV9,CASSVHGLAGDYEQFF
TRBJ2-7,TRBV27,CASALAGGSYEQYF
TRBJ2-7,TRBV27,CASSLFFGGGGEQYF
TRBJ2-3,TRBV11-2,CASSLEWGGSTDTQYF
TRBJ2-7,TRBV7-6,CASSSRLAGAFYEQYF
TRBJ1-4,TRBV11-2,CASSQWTVSDEKLFF
TRBJ2-7,TRBV27,CASRSGTAWDEQYF
TRBJ2-4,TRBV5-1,CASSAGRAGKNIQYF
TRBJ1-1,TRBV7-8,CASTMGTPGTEAFF
TRBJ2-5,TRBV11-2,CASSPSWGGQETQYF
TRBJ2-7,TRBV11-2,CASSYSGQHHSYEQYF
TRBJ2-7,TRBV29-1,CSVRDGTGAYEQYF
TRBJ2-7,TRBV9,CASSPLAGEPYEQYF
TRBJ2-1,TRBV5-5,CASSWDRDHNEQFF
TRBJ2-5,TRBV13,CASSYIQETQYF
TRBJ2-1,TRBV5-1,CASSLINEQFF
TRBJ2-1,TRBV6-1,CASSGPQEDEQFF
TRBJ2-7,TRBV7-9,CASSLGTAYEQYF
TRBJ1-1,TRBV28,CASIWDGTNTEAFF
TRBJ2-7,TRBV6-6,CASSYSGRLSYEQYF
TRBJ2-7,TRBV6-1,CASSEEVGPRQYF
TRBJ1-2,TRBV2,CASSDGTGGEGGYTF
TRBJ1-1,TRBV6-1,CASSVAGAMNTEAFF
TRBJ2-7,TRBV2,CASSELQGGSYEQYF
TRBJ1-4,TRBV7-6,CASSPGTQVGEKLFF
TRBJ1-6,TRBV7-3,CASSLQGAGNSPLHF
TRBJ1-2,TRBV7-9,CASSIRQRTNYGYTF
TRBJ2-7,TRBV30,CAWSTDDRAGEQYF
TRBJ2-5,TRBV9,CASSAHLAGQETQYF
TRBJ2-7,TRBV5-6,CASSLASNEPEYF
TRBJ2-3,TRBV19,CASSRTANLHTDTQYF
TRBJ1-2,TRBV19,CASSYEISGLYGYTF
TRBJ2-7,TRBV2,CASKPVSYEQYF
-,TRBV27,CASSFTGTLTYEQYF
TRBJ1-1,TRBV10-3,CAISESGGPEAFF
TRBJ2-1,TRBV9,CASSPQRRSYNEQFF
TRBJ2-5,TRBV11-2,CASSLGGGGETQYF
TRBJ1-5,TRBV19,CASSYDRGGQPQHF
TRBJ1-5,TRBV4-3,CASSQADSPNQPQHF
TRBJ1-2,TRBV5-5,CASSPPSGGYGYTF
TRBJ1-2,TRBV28,CASTQDAIYGYTF
TRBJ1-5,TRBV25-1,CASSPRGGNQPQHF
TRBJ2-1,TRBV7-7,CASSLGTSGSSRDNEQFF
TRBJ2-1,TRBV7-6,CASSGLGNEQFF
TRBJ1-5,TRBV7-9,CASSLEQGQPQHF